This T cell receptor (beta chain) was retrieved from a study of PD-1 blockade in classical Hodgkin lymphoma. Findings of the study overall: It was reported that newly diagnosed patients had less baseline TCR diversity than healthy donors. Complete responders had baseline diversity similar to newly diagnosed patients.

Trimming left V 2 bases short and J 0 bases short, with 6 bases between. The CDR3 length is 14 residues. Germline V gives CDR1 MNHEY, CDR2 SMNVEV (reference sequence). Of note for this clone: Its target is unknown.

Exposure to brentuximab vedotin varied, and each patient had relapsed following autologous stem cell transplantation. Clones were sequenced by immunoSEQ multiplex PCR, and TCRdb holds only the in-frame ones, with some missing. The table lists roughly 92,000 clones, 80% to 95% of them singletons. Here the sequenced sample was peripheral blood mononuclear cells (PBMCs), taken at baseline. The sequence derives from a human donor with classical Hodgkin lymphoma. V gene TRBV27 combines with J gene TRBJ2-3, with unresolved D. The CDR3 spells CASSLRWSTDTQYF. In nucleotides, the CDR3 is TGTGCCAGCAGTTTACGATGGAGCACAGATACGCAGTATTTT.